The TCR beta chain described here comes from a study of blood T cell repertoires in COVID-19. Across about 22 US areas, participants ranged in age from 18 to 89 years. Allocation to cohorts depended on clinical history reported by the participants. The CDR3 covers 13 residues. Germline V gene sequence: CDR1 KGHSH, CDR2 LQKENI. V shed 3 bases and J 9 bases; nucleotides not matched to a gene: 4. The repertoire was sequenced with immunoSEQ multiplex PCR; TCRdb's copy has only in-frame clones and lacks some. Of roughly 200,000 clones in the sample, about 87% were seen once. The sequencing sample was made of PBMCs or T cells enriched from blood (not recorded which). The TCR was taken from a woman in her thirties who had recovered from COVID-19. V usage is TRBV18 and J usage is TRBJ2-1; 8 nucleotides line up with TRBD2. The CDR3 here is CASSPLREGEQFF. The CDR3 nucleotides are TGTGCCAGCTCACCGTTACGGGAGGGTGAGCAGTTCTTC. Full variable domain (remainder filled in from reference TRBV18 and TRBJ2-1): NAGVMQNPRHLVRRRGQEARLRCSPMKGHSHVYWYRQLPEEGLKFMVYLQKENIIDESGMPKERFSAEFPKEGPSILRIQQVVRGDSAAYFCASSPLREGEQFFGPGTRLTVL.